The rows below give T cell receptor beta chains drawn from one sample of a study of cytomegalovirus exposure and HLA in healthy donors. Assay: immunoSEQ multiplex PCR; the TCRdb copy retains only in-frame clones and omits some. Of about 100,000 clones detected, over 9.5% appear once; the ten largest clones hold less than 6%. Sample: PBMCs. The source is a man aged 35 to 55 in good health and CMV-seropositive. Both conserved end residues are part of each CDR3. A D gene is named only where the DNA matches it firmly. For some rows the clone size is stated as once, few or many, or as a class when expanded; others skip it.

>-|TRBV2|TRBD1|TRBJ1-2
TGTGCCAGCAGTGGGGGACAGGGGAACTATGGCTACACCTTC
CASSGGQGNYGYTF
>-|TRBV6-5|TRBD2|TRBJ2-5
TGTGCCAGCAGTTACGGAGCGGGAGAGGGGCGAGAGACCCAGTACTTC
CASSYGAGEGRETQYF
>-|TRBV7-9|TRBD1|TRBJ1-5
TGTGCCAGCAGCACAAACGCCGGGACAGGGAAGAGCAATCAGCCCCAGCATTTT
CASSTNAGTGKSNQPQHF
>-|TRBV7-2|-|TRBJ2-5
TGTGCCAGCAGCCGCGGCTTAACAGAGACCCAGTACTTC
CASSRGLTETQYF
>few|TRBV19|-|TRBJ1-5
TGTGCCAGTAGTATACAGGGTTTGCAGCCCCAGCATTTT
CASSIQGLQPQHF
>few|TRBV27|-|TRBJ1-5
TGTGCCAGCGCGGGGGCTTCGGCCAATCAGCCCCAGCATTTT
CASAGASANQPQHF
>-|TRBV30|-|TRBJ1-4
TGTGCCTGGAGTTCCGTTGAAAAACTGTTTTTT
CAWSSVEKLFF
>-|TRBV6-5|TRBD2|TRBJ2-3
TGTGCCAGCAGTTACTCGGGACTATCTACAGATACGCAGTATTTT
CASSYSGLSTDTQYF
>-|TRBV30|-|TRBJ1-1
TGTGCCTGGGAGGATGGGTTGAACAGGTGGAACACTGAAGCTTTCTTT
CAWEDGLNRWNTEAFF
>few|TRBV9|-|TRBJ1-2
TGTGCCAGCAGCGTAAGTTGGAGCGGGGGTAACTATGGCTACACCTTC
CASSVSWSGGNYGYTF
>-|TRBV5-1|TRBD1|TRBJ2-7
TGCGCCAGCAGCCCAGGACAGGCTCCCCCCTACGAGCAGTACTTC
CASSPGQAPPYEQYF
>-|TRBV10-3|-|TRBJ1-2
TGTGCCATCAGTGACAGTATGAACTATGGCTACACCTTC
CAISDSMNYGYTF
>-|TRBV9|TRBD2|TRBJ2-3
TGTGCCAGCAGCGTAGAGGGGTGGGGACTACCCTCCACCGATACGCAGTATTTT
CASSVEGWGLPSTDTQYF
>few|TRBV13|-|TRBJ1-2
TGTGCCAGCAGCTCCGGGACCTTCCTCGGGGGGGAAATCCGTGGCTACACCTTC
CASSSGTFLGGEIRGYTF
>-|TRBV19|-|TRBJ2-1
TGTGCCAGTAGTATTTTCCAGGGCTCCAATGAGCAGTTCTTC
CASSIFQGSNEQFF
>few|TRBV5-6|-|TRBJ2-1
TGTGCCAGCAGCTTGAACGGACAGCAATACAATGAGCAGTTCTTC
CASSLNGQQYNEQFF
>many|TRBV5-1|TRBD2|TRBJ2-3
TGCGCCAGCAGCGTGGGACTAGCGGGAGGTTCGGCGGATACGCAGTATTTT
CASSVGLAGGSADTQYF
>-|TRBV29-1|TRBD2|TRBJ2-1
TGCAGCGTCGTGGCCCCACTAGCGGGACTCTACAATGAGCAGTTCTTC
CSVVAPLAGLYNEQFF
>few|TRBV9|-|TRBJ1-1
TGTGCCAGCAGCACTACCTCAGAAAACACTGAAGCTTTCTTT
CASSTTSENTEAFF
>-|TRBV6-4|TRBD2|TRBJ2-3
TGTGCCAGCAGTGACTCTGCTAGCGGGAGTGGAACAGATACGCAGTATTTT
CASSDSASGSGTDTQYF
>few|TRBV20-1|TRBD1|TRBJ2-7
TGCAGTGCTAGATTACAGGGGATGATCAACTTC
CSARLQGMINF
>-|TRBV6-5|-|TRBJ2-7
TGTGCCAGCAGCCTAAATGGTCCCCCCTACGAGCAGTACTTC
CASSLNGPPYEQYF
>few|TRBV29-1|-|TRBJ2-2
TGCAGCGGTGTCGACACCAACACCGGGGAGCTGTTTTTT
CSGVDTNTGELFF
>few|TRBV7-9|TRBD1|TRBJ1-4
TGTGCCAGCAGCTTCTACAGGGGTGAAAAACTGTTTTTT
CASSFYRGEKLFF
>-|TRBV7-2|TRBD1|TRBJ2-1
TGTGCCAGCAGCTACCGGACAGGGAACGACAATGAGCAGTTCTTC
CASSYRTGNDNEQFF
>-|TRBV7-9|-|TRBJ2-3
TGTGCCAGCAGCGTAGGGACAAACATTTTCACAGATACGCAGTATTTT
CASSVGTNIFTDTQYF
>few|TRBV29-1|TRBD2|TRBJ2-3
TGCAGCGTTGTCGGTTTAGCGGGACCCCTCACAGATACGCAGTATTTT
CSVVGLAGPLTDTQYF
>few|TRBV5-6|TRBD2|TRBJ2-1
TGTGCCAGCAGCTTGTTTTCCGGGACTAGAGGCTACAATGAGCAGTTCTTC
CASSLFSGTRGYNEQFF
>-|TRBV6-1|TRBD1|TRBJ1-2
TGTGCCAGCATAGGCGACAGGGGATATGGCTACACCTTC
CASIGDRGYGYTF
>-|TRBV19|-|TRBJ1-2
TGTGCCAGTAGAAACACAGGGAAAGACTATGGCTACACCTTC
CASRNTGKDYGYTF
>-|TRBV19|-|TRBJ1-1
TGTGCCAGTAATGCTCAGGGGAGGAACACTGAAGCTTTCTTT
CASNAQGRNTEAFF
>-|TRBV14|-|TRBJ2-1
TGTGCCAGCAGCCCCCTCTACAATGAGCAGTTCTTC
CASSPLYNEQFF
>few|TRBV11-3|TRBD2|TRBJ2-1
TGTGCCAGCAGCTTAGGAAATAGCGGGGGCGAATACAATGAGCAGTTCTTC
CASSLGNSGGEYNEQFF
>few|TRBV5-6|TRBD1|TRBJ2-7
TGTGCCAGCAGCTCCGGGACAGGGTTCAACGAGCAGTACTTC
CASSSGTGFNEQYF
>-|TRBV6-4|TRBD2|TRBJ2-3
TGTGCCAGCACGCGTGTGGCGGGAGGGAAAGATACGCAGTATTTT
CASTRVAGGKDTQYF
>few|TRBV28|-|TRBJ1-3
TGTGCCAGCAGTCAGAGTCTGGGAGGATCTGGAAACACCATATATTTT
CASSQSLGGSGNTIYF
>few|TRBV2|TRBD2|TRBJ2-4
TGTGCCAGAGGAGGACTAGCGGGAGGAGTGTCCAAAAACATTCAGTACTTC
CARGGLAGGVSKNIQYF
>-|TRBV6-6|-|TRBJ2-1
TGTGCCAGCAGTTATGTCCGCGCCGTCGATGAGCAGTTCTTC
CASSYVRAVDEQFF
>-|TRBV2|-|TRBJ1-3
TGTGCCAGCAGTGTCAAACTGAACTCTGGAAACACCATATATTTT
CASSVKLNSGNTIYF
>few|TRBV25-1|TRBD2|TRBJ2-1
TGTGCCAGCAGTGATTCCCCGACCGGACTAGCAAGCTACAATGAGCAGTTCTTC
CASSDSPTGLASYNEQFF